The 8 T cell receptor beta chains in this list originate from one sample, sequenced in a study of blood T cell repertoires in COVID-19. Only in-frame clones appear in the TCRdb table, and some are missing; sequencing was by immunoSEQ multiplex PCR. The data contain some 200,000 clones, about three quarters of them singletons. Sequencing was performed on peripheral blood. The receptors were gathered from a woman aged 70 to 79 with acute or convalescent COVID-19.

CDR3: CASSSSGQGFGNEQFF. The CDR3 DNA is TGTGCCAGCAGCTCTAGTGGACAGGGGTTTGGGAATGAGCAGTTCTTC. The chain employs TRBV5-4 and TRBJ2-1; 9 nucleotides align to TRBD1. CDR1 and CDR2 (germline): SGHNT, YYREEE (reference sequence). V lost 3 bases to trimming and J lost 7 bases; unmatched junction nucleotides: 11. There are 16 residues in the CDR3. Full variable domain (rest looked up from reference TRBV5-4 and TRBJ2-1): ETGVTQSPTHLIKTRGQQVTLRCSSQSGHNTVSWYQQALGQGPQFIFQYYREEENGRGNFPPRFSGLQFPNYSSELNVNALELDDSALYLCASSSSGQGFGNEQFFGPGTRLTVL.

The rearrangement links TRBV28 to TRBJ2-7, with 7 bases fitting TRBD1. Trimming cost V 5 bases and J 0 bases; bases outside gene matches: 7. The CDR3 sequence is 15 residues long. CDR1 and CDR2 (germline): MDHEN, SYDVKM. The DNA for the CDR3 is TGTGCCAGCAGTGGTGAGGGACAGTTCTCCTACGAGCAGTACTTC. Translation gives CASSGEGQFSYEQYF.

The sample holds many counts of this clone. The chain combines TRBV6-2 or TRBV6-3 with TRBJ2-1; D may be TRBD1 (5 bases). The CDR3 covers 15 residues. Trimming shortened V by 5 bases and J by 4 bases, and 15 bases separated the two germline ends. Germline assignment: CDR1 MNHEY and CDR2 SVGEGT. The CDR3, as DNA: TGTGCCAGCAGTCCATTTGGGGCAGGGTACAATGAGCAGTTCTTC. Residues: CASSPFGAGYNEQFF.

CDR3 protein: CASSPQGVPYEQYF. CDR3 in DNA: TGTGCCAGCAGCCCACAGGGGGTTCCCTACGAGCAGTACTTC. The V and J genes are TRBV9 and TRBJ2-7; 8 nucleotides agree with TRBD1. The J segment lost 2 bases and the V segment lost 4 bases, leaving 5 bases of the junction unmatched. CDR3 size: 14 residues. Germline assignment: CDR1 SGDLS and CDR2 YYNGEE.

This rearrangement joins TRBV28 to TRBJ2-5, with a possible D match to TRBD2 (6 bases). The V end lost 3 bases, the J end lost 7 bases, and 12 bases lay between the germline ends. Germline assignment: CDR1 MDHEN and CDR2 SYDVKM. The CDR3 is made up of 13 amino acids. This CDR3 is CASSFTPRGTQYF. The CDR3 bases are TGTGCCAGCAGTTTCACGCCGCGGGGGACCCAGTACTTC.

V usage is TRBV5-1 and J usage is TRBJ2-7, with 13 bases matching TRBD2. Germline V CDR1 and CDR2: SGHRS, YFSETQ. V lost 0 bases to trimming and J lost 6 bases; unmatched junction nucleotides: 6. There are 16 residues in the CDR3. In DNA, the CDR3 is TGCGCCAGCAGCTTGGCCGGACTAGCGGGAGTCCCCGAGCAGTACTTC. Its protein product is CASSLAGLAGVPEQYF.

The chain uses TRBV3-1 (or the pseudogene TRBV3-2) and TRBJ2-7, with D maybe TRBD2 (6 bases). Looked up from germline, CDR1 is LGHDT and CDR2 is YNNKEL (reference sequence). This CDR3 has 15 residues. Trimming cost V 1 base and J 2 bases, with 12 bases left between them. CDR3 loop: CASSQAAAGPYEQYF. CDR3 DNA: TGTGCCAGCAGCCAAGCGGCGGCGGGGCCCTACGAGCAGTACTTC.

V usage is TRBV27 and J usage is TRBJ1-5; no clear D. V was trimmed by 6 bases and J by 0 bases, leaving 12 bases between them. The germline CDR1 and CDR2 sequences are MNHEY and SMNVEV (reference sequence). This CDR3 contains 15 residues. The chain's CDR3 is CASSTRQSSNQPQHF. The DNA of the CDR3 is TGTGCCAGCAGCACGAGGCAGAGTAGCAATCAGCCCCAGCATTTT.